The next 27 T cell receptor beta chains were all read from a single sample in a study of shared clonotypes between healthy human individuals (dated by TCRdb to 2020 to 2021). CD8 naive samples were CD45RO-negative cells positively selected for CCR7, giving a CD45RA+CCR7+ population that excluded TemRA cells. Library preparation was by the immunoSEQ multiplex PCR assay. The source is immuneACCESS, and TCRdb retained only in-frame sequences with V and J called. Part of the clones is not carried over; for the studies checked, unresolved V genes explain less than half of this, and the remainder is unexplained. The sample contains about 2.1 million clones, approximately 94% of them found a single time. The ten largest clonotypes hold 1.5% to 2% of the sample. Input material: naive CD8+ T cells from PBMCs. In light of the paper, this sample's cell subset or site label describes: CD45RA+CCR7+. These receptors were collected from a man aged 18 to 29 in good health. Some clones in this sample may be carry-over from other donors' samples.

The chain is built from TRBV19 and TRBJ1-2; 12 bases align to TRBD1. CDR1 LNHDA and CDR2 SQIVND come from the germline V gene (reference sequence). V gave up 5 bases and J gave up 5 bases; unmatched junction bases: 9. This CDR3 contains 16 residues. The CDR3 DNA reads as TGTGCCAGTAGTCCGGGACAGGGGGCGCAAAAGTATGGCTACACCTTC. This codes for CASSPGQGAQKYGYTF.

This chain links TRBV6-6 with TRBJ2-1; D gene ambiguous. Germline V gene sequence: CDR1 MNHNY, CDR2 SVGAGI (reference sequence). The CDR3 runs 13 residues. The germline V and J ends were trimmed by 2 bases and 14 bases, with 16 bases remaining between them. DNA of the CDR3: TGTGCCAGCAGTTACGAAAGGCTTCCTGTTGAGTTCTTC. Translated, it gives CASSYERLPVEFF.

CDR3 region: CATRLGEQYF. CDR3 nucleotide sequence: TGTGCCACCCGGCTAGGAGAGCAGTACTTC. V and J are TRBV25-1 and TRBJ2-7; D gene ambiguous. From germline, CDR1 is MGHDK and CDR2 SYGVNS. The CDR3 consists of 10 residues. The ends were cut back, 10 bases at V and 7 bases at J, with 11 bases in the middle.

This chain joins TRBV30 and TRBJ2-3, with 7 nucleotides matching TRBD2. Per germline, CDR1 GTSNPN and CDR2 SVGIG (reference sequence). CDR3 size: 14 residues. J lost 2 bases, V lost 1 base, and 3 bases had no gene match. The CDR3: CAWSGAGPTDTQYF. The CDR3, as DNA: TGTGCCTGGAGTGGAGCGGGGCCCACAGATACGCAGTATTTT.

This chain joins TRBV7-9 and TRBJ2-1; D not certain. The V gene lost 8 bases and the J gene lost 2 bases, with 28 bases spanning the gap. Germline V gives CDR1 SEHNR, CDR2 FQNEAQ (reference sequence). The CDR3 covers 19 residues. The CDR3 bases are TGTGCCAGCTACGACTTGGGGTTTGGGTCCCCAGGCCCCTACAATGAGCAGTTCTTC. It encodes CASYDLGFGSPGPYNEQFF. Together with reference TRBV7-9 and TRBJ2-1, the CDR3 gives the full variable domain: DTGVSQNPRHKITKRGQNVTFRCDPISEHNRLYWYRQTLGQGPEFLTYFQNEAQLEKSRLLSDRFSAERPKGSFSTLEIQRTEQGDSAMYLCASYDLGFGSPGPYNEQFFGPGTRLTVL.

The chain carries TRBV7-8 and TRBJ1-1; TRBD1 is a possible D gene (6 bases). Per the germline V gene, CDR1 is SGHVS and CDR2 is FQNEAQ. The CDR3 covers 17 residues. The V end was cut by 1 base, the J end by 1 base, with 16 bases between. The CDR3 nucleotides read TGTGCCAGCAGCTTAGGGGGGATCCCAGGGGAGAACACTGAAGCTTTCTTT. It specifies CASSLGGIPGENTEAFF.

V gene TRBV18 combines with J gene TRBJ1-1; D call uncertain. V lost 2 bases and J lost 3, with 10 bases in between. Germline V gene data show CDR1 as KGHSH and CDR2 as LQKENI. The CDR3 spans 14 residues. Here the CDR3 reads CASSPRGLDTEAFF. The CDR3 coding sequence is TGTGCCAGCTCACCAAGAGGTCTTGACACTGAAGCTTTCTTT.

The chain recombines TRBV27 with TRBJ1-5; D may be TRBD1 (5 bases). Germline CDR1 and CDR2: MNHEY and SMNVEV (reference sequence). This CDR3 spans 14 amino acids. V shed 5 bases and J shed 7 bases, with 15 bases lying between them. CDR3 sequence: CASSPGTAKQPQHF. The DNA of the CDR3 is TGTGCCAGCAGTCCCGGGACGGCGAAACAGCCCCAGCATTTT.

The V gene is TRBV6-5, the J gene TRBJ2-2; perhaps D is TRBD1 or TRBD2 (5 bases each). The germline gives CDR1 MNHEY, CDR2 SVGAGI. This CDR3 has 12 residues. V was pared by 6 bases and J by 9 bases, with 11 bases between. CDR3 coding DNA: TGTGCCAGCAGACTCGGGGCCCGGGAGCTGTTTTTT. Its protein is CASRLGARELFF.

The chain carries TRBV4-1 and TRBJ2-7; no reliable D call. Germline CDR1 is MGHRA and CDR2 is YSYEKL. The CDR3 is 14 residues long. V was pared by 0 bases and J by 2 bases, with 8 bases between. The CDR3 loop is CASSQDDITYEQYF. Written as DNA, the CDR3 is TGCGCCAGCAGCCAAGATGACATTACCTACGAGCAGTACTTC.

The chain uses TRBV11-2 and TRBJ2-3; D is uncertain. This CDR3 region has 13 residues. Germline-derived CDR1 and CDR2 are SGHAT and FQNNGV. V lost 8 bases and J lost 1, with 10 bases in between. CDR3 region: CASRPGRTDTQYF. In DNA form, the CDR3 reads TGTGCCAGCCGTCCCGGGCGCACAGATACGCAGTATTTT.

This clone was counted a single time. The chain has TRBV6-5 and TRBJ2-1, with D perhaps matching TRBD1 (6 bases). The V gene's germline CDR1 is MNHEY and CDR2 SVGAGI. Between the trimmed V and J ends, which lost 0 bases and 5 bases, there was a span of 11 bases. CDR3 length: 15 amino acids. The CDR3 here is CASSYSSTGNNEQFF. In DNA, the CDR3 is TGTGCCAGCAGTTACTCCTCGACAGGAAACAATGAGCAGTTCTTC.

The J gene is TRBJ1-5, the V gene TRBV5-6, with TRBD1 identical over 8 bases. CDR1 and CDR2 (germline): SGHDT, YYEEEE. V shed 4 bases, J shed 2 bases, and the junction held 5 bases outside the gene matches. The CDR3 has 15 residues. Written as DNA, the CDR3 is TGTGCCAGCAGCCTGGGGACAGGTCGCAATCAGCCCCAGCATTTT. It encodes CASSLGTGRNQPQHF.

With regard to this clone: Additional DNA sequences in this sample encode the identical CDR3. V is TRBV20-1 and J is TRBJ2-1; unclear D gene. Germline values: CDR1 DFQATT, CDR2 SNEGSKA (reference sequence). The CDR3 totals 11 residues. Trimming removed 2 bases from V and 6 bases from J, with 5 bases in between. CDR3 in DNA: TGCAGTGCTAGAAAAAGCAATGAGCAGTTCTTC. This sequence encodes CSARKSNEQFF.

The CDR3 DNA reads TGTGCCAGCAGCTTACGGGGTAGTGGTGAAAAACTGTTTTTT. Its protein is CASSLRGSGEKLFF. The chain joins TRBV13 to TRBJ1-4; D call uncertain. CDR1 is PRHDT, CDR2 FYEKMQ, per germline (reference sequence). Trimming pared 2 bases from V and 7 bases from J, leaving 11 bases between. The CDR3 sequence is 14 residues long.

The genes are TRBV6-5 and TRBJ1-1; 7 positions match TRBD1. The CDR3 is 16 amino acids. CDR1 and CDR2 from the germline V gene are MNHEY and SVGAGI. V was pared by 0 bases and J by 2 bases, with 6 bases of the junction left unmatched. The CDR3 nucleotides read TGTGCCAGCAGTTACTCCCGGACAGGAGGCAACACTGAAGCTTTCTTT. This codes for CASSYSRTGGNTEAFF.

This clone was observed once. The CDR3 is CASSEPLVPEPTLNTEAFF. The DNA of the CDR3 is TGTGCCAGCAGCGAACCCCTGGTACCGGAGCCAACCTTGAACACTGAAGCTTTCTTT. The chain is built from TRBV7-9 and TRBJ1-1; D ambiguous. From germline, CDR1 is SEHNR and CDR2 FQNEAQ (reference sequence). The CDR3 contains 19 residues. The germline V and J ends were trimmed by 5 bases and 0 bases, with 25 bases remaining between them.

The chain recombines TRBV7-2 with TRBJ2-1, with D perhaps TRBD2 (5 bases). CDR1 and CDR2 (germline): SGHTA, FQGNSA. Trimming stripped 3 bases from V and 5 bases from J, with 14 bases between. The CDR3 spans 15 residues. The CDR3 protein is CASSFLLRANNEQFF. The DNA for the CDR3 is TGTGCCAGCAGCTTTCTGTTGCGGGCCAACAATGAGCAGTTCTTC.

The rearrangement links TRBV11-3 to TRBJ2-1; the D gene could be TRBD1 or TRBD2 (5 bases each). Germline CDR1 and CDR2: SGHNT and YENEEA. The CDR3 length is 17 residues. V lost 4 bases to trimming and J lost 6 bases, with 22 bases between them. CDR3 DNA sequence: TGTGCCAGCAGCTCCCGACGGGGCTCGGGGATAGGCAATGAGCAGTTCTTC. It codes for CASSSRRGSGIGNEQFF. Full variable domain (remainder filled in from reference TRBV11-3 and TRBJ2-1): EAGVVQSPRYKIIEKKQPVAFWCNPISGHNTLYWYLQNLGQGPELLIRYENEEAVDDSQLPKDRFSAERLKGVDSTLKIQPAELGDSAVYLCASSSRRGSGIGNEQFFGPGTRLTVL.

About this clone itself: At one boundary the junction diverges from the germline segment, which might be a read error. The chain uses TRBV6-5 and TRBJ2-1, with D possibly called TRBD1 or TRBD2 (5 bases each). Germline-derived CDR1 and CDR2 are MNHEY and SVGAGI. The CDR3 runs to 14 residues. The CDR3 here is CASSYSTTGQGEIF. CDR3 sequence (DNA): TGTGCCAGCAGTTACTCGACTACTGGGCAGGGCGAAATCTTC.

The chain combines TRBV28 with TRBJ2-3; D ambiguous. CDR1 and CDR2 (germline): MDHEN, SYDVKM. The CDR3 length is 14 residues. V gave up 11 bases and J gave up 2 bases, with 17 bases separating them. This CDR3 is CAAARFADTDTQYF. In DNA form, the CDR3 reads TGTGCCGCGGCGCGGTTTGCAGACACAGATACGCAGTATTTT.

The chain employs TRBV7-2 and TRBJ1-1; unclear D gene. The V end lost 1 base, the J end lost 0 bases, and 12 bases lay between the germline ends. Germline CDR1 is SGHTA and CDR2 is FQGNSA. The length of the CDR3 is 16 residues. This CDR3 is CASSLDSRTVNTEAFF. The CDR3 DNA is TGTGCCAGCAGCTTAGACTCTCGGACCGTGAACACTGAAGCTTTCTTT.

The chain is built from TRBV15 and TRBJ2-7; TRBD2 matches 10 bases. The CDR3 has 15 amino acids. The V and J ends lost 4 bases and 6 bases, in that order; junction bases with no gene match: 9. CDR1 is LNHNV, CDR2 YYDKDF, per germline (reference sequence). The CDR3 bases are TGTGCCACCAGCACCCGAGCGGGAGGGCCGTCCGAGCAGTACTTC. It translates to CATSTRAGGPSEQYF.

CDR3 sequence reads: CASSPSRSASYNEQFF. CDR3 nucleotides: TGTGCCAGCAGTCCCAGCAGGAGCGCCTCCTACAATGAGCAGTTCTTC. The rearrangement uses TRBV28 and TRBJ2-1; D ambiguous. CDR1 MDHEN and CDR2 SYDVKM come from the germline V gene. The germline V and J ends were trimmed by 5 bases and 0 bases, with 14 bases remaining between them. CDR3 length: 16 residues.

The DNA for the CDR3 is TGCGCCAGCAGCCGTCGGGGTCCCAATACCGGGGAGCTGTTTTTT. Translated: CASSRRGPNTGELFF. V usage is TRBV4-1 and J usage is TRBJ2-2; the D gene is possibly TRBD2 (5 bases). Germline V CDR1 and CDR2: MGHRA, YSYEKL. The CDR3 length is 15 residues. The V end was cut by 4 bases, the J end by 5 bases, with 14 bases between.

The chain carries TRBV7-9 and TRBJ2-7, with 9 bases lining up with TRBD2. This CDR3 has 19 amino acids. From germline, CDR1 is SEHNR and CDR2 FQNEAQ (reference sequence). The ends lost 5 bases at V and 0 bases at J; junction bases unmatched: 17. The CDR3 reads CASSPPGLAGPFSSYEQYF. The CDR3 DNA sequence: TGTGCCAGCAGCCCCCCGGGGCTAGCGGGGCCCTTCAGCTCCTACGAGCAGTACTTC.

The CDR3 sequence is CASRWTANTGELFF. The CDR3 region has the DNA TGTGCCAGCAGATGGACGGCGAACACCGGGGAGCTGTTTTTT. V gene TRBV27 combines with J gene TRBJ2-2; D gene unclear. V lost 6 bases and J 0 bases, leaving 8 bases between the germline ends. In germline, CDR1 is MNHEY, CDR2 SMNVEV (reference sequence). The length of the CDR3 is 14 residues.